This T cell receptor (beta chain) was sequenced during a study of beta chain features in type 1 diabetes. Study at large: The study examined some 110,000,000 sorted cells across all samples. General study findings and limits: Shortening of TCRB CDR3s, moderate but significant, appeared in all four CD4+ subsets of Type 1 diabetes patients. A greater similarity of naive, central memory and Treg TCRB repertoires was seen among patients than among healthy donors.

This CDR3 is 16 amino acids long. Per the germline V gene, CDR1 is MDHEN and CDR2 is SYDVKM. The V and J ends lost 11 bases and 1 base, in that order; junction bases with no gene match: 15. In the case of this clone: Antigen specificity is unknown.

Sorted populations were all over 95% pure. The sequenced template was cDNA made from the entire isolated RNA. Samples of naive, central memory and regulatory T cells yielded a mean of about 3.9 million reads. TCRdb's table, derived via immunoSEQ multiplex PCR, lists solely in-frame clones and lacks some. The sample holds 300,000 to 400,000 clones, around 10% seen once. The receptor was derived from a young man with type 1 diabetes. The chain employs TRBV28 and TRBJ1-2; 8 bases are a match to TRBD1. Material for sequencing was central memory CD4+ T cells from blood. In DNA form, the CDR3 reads TGTGCCTGCGAATCGGGACAGGCGATATTTAACTATGGCTACACCTTC. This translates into CACESGQAIFNYGYTF.